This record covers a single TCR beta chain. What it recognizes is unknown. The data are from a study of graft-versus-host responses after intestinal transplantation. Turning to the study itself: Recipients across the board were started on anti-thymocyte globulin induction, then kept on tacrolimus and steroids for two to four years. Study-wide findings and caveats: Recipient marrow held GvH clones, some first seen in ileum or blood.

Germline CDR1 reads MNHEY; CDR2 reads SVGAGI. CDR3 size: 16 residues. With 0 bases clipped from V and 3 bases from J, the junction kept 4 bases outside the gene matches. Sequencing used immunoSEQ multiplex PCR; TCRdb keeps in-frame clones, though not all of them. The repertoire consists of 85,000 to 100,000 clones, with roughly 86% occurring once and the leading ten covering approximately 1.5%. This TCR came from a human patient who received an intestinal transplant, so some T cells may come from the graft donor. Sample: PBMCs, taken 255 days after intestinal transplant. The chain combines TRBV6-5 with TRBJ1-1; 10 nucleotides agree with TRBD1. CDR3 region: CASSYSPDRGHTEAFF. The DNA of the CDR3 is TGTGCCAGCAGTTACTCCCCTGACAGGGGGCACACTGAAGCTTTCTTT.